The T cell receptor (beta chain) described here comes from a study of blood T cell repertoires in COVID-19 (dated by TCRdb to 2020 to 2022). In the study overall: The collaborator samples originated in the United States, Italy and Spain and spanned the acute and convalescent phases of COVID-19. The prospective study material was composed of cDNA or gDNA derived from T cells, B-cell-depleted T cells, or PBMCs. Subjects who had been exposed to COVID-19, were actively infected with it, or had recovered from it provided the deeply sampled blood TCRbeta repertoires that made up the dataset. The repertoires were released in a freely available public database intended as a resource for research on the immune response to SARS-CoV-2. Samples came from the ongoing ImmuneRACE study (first 160 participants) plus 1,254 subjects from 6 global collaborators. Nearly every sample came with metadata listing a de-identified subject ID, COVID-19 status, age in years and sex. Where HLA class I and class II types were available, the types were taken from metadata supplied by the sample provider, not from assay-based typing.

The paper's findings and limits, for the study overall: Clinical and demographic metadata were provided uncurated, with the amount varying by source and participant.

In the germline V gene, CDR1 corresponds to MDHEN and CDR2 to SYDVKM. The CDR3 goes from the cysteine to the phenylalanine over 14 residues. The DNA shown is the 42-base CDR3, in frame from base 1. The junction shows trimming of 7 bases on V and 0 bases on J, plus 12 bases between the germline ends. The immunoSEQ Assay, a bias-controlled multiplex PCR, was used to amplify TCRbeta CDR3 regions from genomic DNA. The original pipeline was this. The number of nucleated cells in each sample was estimated by amplification of reference gene primers within the assay. To quantify the absolute abundance of each unique TCRbeta CDR3 rearrangement, sequence reads were collapsed and filtered. Productive Simpson clonality was computed per sample as the square root of Simpson's diversity index over productive rearrangements. Sourced from immuneACCESS, this table was stored by TCRdb with only in-frame sequences that have V and J called. A share of the clones is absent; for the studies checked, an unresolved V gene accounts for under half, and the remainder has no known explanation. V and J calls plus clone size are reproduced from that table; the DNA served to infer D and trimming. The sample contains over 130,000 clones, under 85% of them found a single time. The biggest ten clones account for 1.5% to 2% of the sample.

In the prospective study, participants were roughly 18 to 89 years old, resided in about two dozen geographic areas of the United States, and were enrolled through a virtual design. To assign participants to cohorts, the prospective study relied on clinical history that participants themselves reported in a screening survey and a study questionnaire. Exposed participants had been in contact, within 2 weeks of entering the study, with a person who had a PCR-confirmed or clinician-diagnosed case of COVID-19. In the prospective study, mobile phlebotomists collected whole blood, serum and a nasopharyngeal or oropharyngeal swab from each participant. Additional blood draws and questionnaires over a roughly two-month period could optionally be provided by prospective study participants. Blood samples from the prospective study were shipped frozen or at room temperature prior to DNA extraction. Details on this clone: Its antigen is not yet known. Qualities for individual bases were not recorded, and no much larger clone is one base off.

The V and J segments used are TRBV28 and TRBJ1-1; TRBD1 is a weak D gene call, 5 bases matching. Sequenced: PBMCs or T cells enriched from blood (not recorded which). This clonotype originated in a woman aged 18-35 years who had been exposed to COVID-19. The sequence in DNA is TGTGCCAGCACCCTGGGGCAGCTGAACACTGAAGCTTTCTTT. Its product reads: CASTLGQLNTEAFF. Full variable domain (CDR3 extended with the reference TRBV28 and TRBJ1-1 proteins): DVKVTQSSRYLVKRTGEKVFLECVQDMDHENMFWYRQDPGLGLRLIYFSYDVKMKEKGDIPEGYSVSREKKERFSLILESASTNQTSMYLCASTLGQLNTEAFFGQGTRLTVV.